This record concerns one T cell receptor beta chain sequence. Its antigen specificity is not known. There are no base qualities to consult, and no much larger clone falls within one base. The source of the sample is a study of OX40 agonist ivuxolimab in advanced cancers. In the study overall: The costimulatory receptor OX40 (CD134) was targeted by ivuxolimab, a fully human IgG2 agonistic monoclonal antibody. Intravenous ivuxolimab was administered to patients every 2 weeks at six dose levels: 0.01, 0.1, 0.3, 1.5, 3 and 10 mg/kg. Of the 50 to 55 dose-escalation patients, hepatocellular carcinoma was present in some 19, melanoma in roughly 15, renal cell carcinoma in 9 and head and neck cancer in 9. A male proportion of 75% to 85% and a mean age of approximately 62 years, ranging from 23 to 79, were recorded for the dose-escalation cohort. Prior anti-PD-1, anti-PD-L1 or anti-CTLA-4 therapy was permitted, and about two fifths of dose-escalation patients had received checkpoint inhibitors. Partial responses occurred in three dose-escalation patients, of whom one had hepatocellular carcinoma and two had cutaneous melanoma. Peripheral TCRbeta sequencing aimed to test whether ivuxolimab altered TCR sequence diversity and caused clonal T-cell expansion. The paper describes the monotherapy dose-escalation part (N of about 55 patients) of the phase I trial of ivuxolimab. General study outcomes and caveats: After ivuxolimab, CD8+ T cells had more expanded clones than CD4+ T cells on average. Which antigens the clonally expanded peripheral T cells were specific for was not determined. Low levels of normalized T-cell clonal expansion were also seen in some patients who did not respond. At doses from 0.1 to 3.0 mg/kg, clonal expansion was seen in both CD4+ and CD8+ blood T cells between baseline and week 6. In partial responders in the 0.1-3.0 mg/kg groups, normalized peripheral clonal expansion was found to be among the lowest, especially among CD8+ T cells.

The germline V gene (reference sequence) sets CDR1 to DFQATT and CDR2 to SNEGSKA. Taken from cysteine to phenylalanine, the CDR3 has 11 residues. Of the read, only the CDR3 DNA is kept; its 33 bases are in frame from base 1. V was cut back by 3 bases and J by 7 bases, leaving a gap of 6 bases between them. To sequence the TCRbeta CDR3 region, genomic DNA was isolated from the sorted cells. The immunoSEQ Assay was used to sequence the TCRbeta CDR3 regions. TCRdb took over this immuneACCESS table, retaining in-frame rearrangements with V and J assigned. Such tables are incomplete; in checked studies, under half of the missing clones stem from an unresolved V gene, and the remainder is unexplained. This sample holds about 77,000 clones; around 86% were observed only once. The ten largest clones add up to less than 8% of the sample. Patients with a history of autoimmune disease or receiving systemic immunosuppression were excluded from the trial. Peripheral blood for TCR sequencing was collected from all dose cohorts at baseline, on cycle 4 day 1, and on cycle 7 day 1. Samples were obtained from an open-label, multicenter, first-in-human phase I dose-escalation trial of ivuxolimab. Adults with locally advanced or metastatic melanoma, renal cell, hepatocellular, or head and neck squamous cell carcinoma were enrolled in the trial. Before TCR sequencing, CD4+ and CD8+ T cells were separately sorted from peripheral blood.

The sequencing used CD4+ or CD8+ T cells sorted from blood, collected in a trial of the OX40 agonist ivuxolimab. This sequence uses TRBV20-1 and TRBJ1-4; the D gene is unclear. This TCR was recovered from an adult with an advanced solid tumor such as melanoma, head and neck, liver or kidney cancer. In nucleotides, the sequence is TGCAGTGCTAGGTGGGGTGAAAAACTGTTTTTT. This is translated as CSARWGEKLFF.